Listed below are T cell receptor beta chains from one sample, sequenced in a study of CD8+ T cells in alopecia areata. Measured with immunoSEQ multiplex PCR; TCRdb has only the in-frame clones, and not every one. The sample lists some 30,000 clones, less than 65% occurring once. The sample was NKG2D-high CD8+ T cells sorted from blood. These receptors originate from a human donor with alopecia areata. The CDR3 runs from the conserved cysteine through the conserved F or W. D genes are given only for firm matches. Rows may omit the clone size; those that give it use once, few, many or a size class.

size | D | J | V | DNA | CDR3
- | - | TRBJ2-6 | TRBV6-1 | TGTGCCAGCAGTGTCGGACTCATAAGCTCTGGGGCCAACGTCCTGACTTTC | CASSVGLISSGANVLTF
- | - | TRBJ2-7 | TRBV30 | TGTGCCTGGAGTGTCGGGCATAACTACGAGCAGTACTTC | CAWSVGHNYEQYF
once | - | TRBJ2-7 | TRBV14 | TGTGCCAGCAGCCTTCGGGGTTCTGCCACGGAAACCTACGAGCAGTACTTC | CASSLRGSATETYEQYF
- | TRBD2 | TRBJ2-3 | TRBV27 | TGTGCCAGCAGTGCTCTAGCGGGAGGGCCAGTAGATACGCAGTATTTT | CASSALAGGPVDTQYF
- | - | TRBJ2-3 | TRBV25-1 | TGTGCCAGCACCCCAGGAGCAGGGGGGAACACAGATACGCAGTATTTT | CASTPGAGGNTDTQYF
few | - | TRBJ1-1 | TRBV10-3 | TGTGCCATCAGAGACAGCCTGAACACTGAAGCTTTCTTT | CAIRDSLNTEAFF
- | - | TRBJ2-1 | TRBV28 | TGTGCCAGCAGCCCCACAGCCTACAATGAGCAGTTCTTC | CASSPTAYNEQFF
- | TRBD1 | TRBJ2-1 | TRBV29-1 | TGCAGCGTTGAGGGGACAGTAGGATGGCAGTTCTTC | CSVEGTVGWQFF
- | - | TRBJ2-7 | TRBV11-2 | TGTGCCAGCAGCTTAGTGATCGAGCAGTACTTC | CASSLVIEQYF
- | - | TRBJ2-1 | TRBV5-1 | TGTGCCAGCAGCTTTTTACAGGGTAGCAATGAGCAGTTCTTC | CASSFLQGSNEQFF
few | - | TRBJ2-7 | TRBV4-3 | TGCGCCAGCAGCCCGCTCTCCCGGTCCCACGAGCAGTACTTC | CASSPLSRSHEQYF
- | - | TRBJ2-1 | TRBV2 | TGTGCCAGCAGTGAGACCCTTTACAATGAGCAGTTCTTC | CASSETLYNEQFF
few | - | TRBJ2-1 | TRBV30 | TGTGCCTGGAGTGTACACGGATCTTCTTCCTACAATGAGCAGTTCTTC | CAWSVHGSSSYNEQFF
- | TRBD2 | TRBJ2-1 | TRBV11-2 | TGTGCCAGCAGCTCGCAAATACTAGCGGCCTCCTACAATGAGCAGTTCTTC | CASSSQILAASYNEQFF
- | - | TRBJ1-1 | TRBV27 | TGTGCCAGCAGTTTATCGGCGAACACTGAAGCTTTCTTT | CASSLSANTEAFF
- | TRBD1 | TRBJ2-7 | TRBV7-2 | TGTGCCAGCAGCTCGACAGGGGGCTACGAGCAGTACTTC | CASSSTGGYEQYF
- | - | TRBJ2-7 | TRBV19 | TGTGCCAGTAGTATATCGTGTGGCCCTCAAGGATGCGAGCAGTACTTC | CASSISCGPQGCEQYF
- | TRBD1 | TRBJ2-7 | TRBV13 | TGTGCCAGCAGCTTACATGAAAGGGACAGTGAGCAGTACTTC | CASSLHERDSEQYF
- | TRBD2 | TRBJ2-3 | TRBV30 | TGTGCCTGGAGGGAGACTAGCGGTACGCAGTATTTT | CAWRETSGTQYF
- | - | TRBJ2-1 | TRBV27 | TGTGCCAGTTCATGGATCGTTGGGAATGAGCAGTTCTTC | CASSWIVGNEQFF
- | TRBD2 | TRBJ2-5 | TRBV29-1 | TGCAGCGTTGTGTGGCTAGCGGGAGTTGGTAGGGGAGGGACCCAGTACTTC | CSVVWLAGVGRGGTQYF
- | - | TRBJ2-3 | TRBV9 | TGTGCCAGCAGCCTCGAAGGCGGGGGCCCCACAGATACGCAGTATTTT | CASSLEGGGPTDTQYF
- | - | TRBJ2-1 | TRBV7-2 | TGTGCCAGCAGCTCCGGACCGACCTCCTACAATGAGCAGTTCTTC | CASSSGPTSYNEQFF
- | TRBD2 | TRBJ2-7 | TRBV6-6 | TGTGCCAGCACTCCGTCGGGAGGGCTCTACGAGCAGTACTTC | CASTPSGGLYEQYF
- | - | TRBJ2-6 | TRBV27 | TGTGCCAGCAGTTTAAGCCGCTCTGGGGCCAACGTCCTGACTTTC | CASSLSRSGANVLTF
- | TRBD2 | TRBJ2-3 | TRBV14 | TGTGCCAGCAGCCACCCCGGGGGGGTATGGGATACGCAGTATTTT | CASSHPGGVWDTQYF
few | - | TRBJ2-2 | TRBV28 | TGTGCCAGCAGTCCTCGGCCCGGGGAGCTGTTTTTT | CASSPRPGELFF
- | - | TRBJ2-7 | TRBV9 | TGTGCCAGCAGCAAAGGAGGGGGACAGCCCTACGAGCAGTACTTC | CASSKGGGQPYEQYF
- | - | TRBJ2-5 | TRBV15 | TGTGCCACCAGCATGTCAGGGTTGTACCAAGAGACCCAGTACTTC | CATSMSGLYQETQYF
few | TRBD1 | TRBJ2-3 | TRBV2 | TGTGCCAGCAGACGGGACAGTCAAAAAGGCACAGATACGCAGTATTTT | CASRRDSQKGTDTQYF
- | - | TRBJ1-1 | TRBV19 | TGTGCCAGTAGTAGGGTCTTCAGGGGTGGTTACACTGAAGCTTTCTTT | CASSRVFRGGYTEAFF
- | - | TRBJ1-2 | TRBV6-5 | TGTGCCAGCAGTTACTTCGGAGCTAACTATGGCTACACCTTC | CASSYFGANYGYTF
- | TRBD2 | TRBJ2-1 | TRBV5-4 | TGTGCCAGCAGCGCCCCCCCTAGCGGGGGACTTGAGCAGTTCTTC | CASSAPPSGGLEQFF
once | TRBD1 | TRBJ2-7 | TRBV27 | TGTGCCAGCAGCCCCAGGGGGTTCTTAAGCTACGAGCAGTACTTC | CASSPRGFLSYEQYF
- | - | TRBJ1-6 | TRBV2 | TGTGCCAGCAGTATCATAGTCTACTATAATTCACCCCTCCACTTT | CASSIIVYYNSPLHF
- | - | TRBJ2-1 | TRBV27 | TGTGCCAGCAGTCCCGGGCTCAGGGTAGGGTGGCAGTTCTTC | CASSPGLRVGWQFF
- | - | TRBJ2-7 | TRBV5-6 | TGTGCCAGCAGCCTGGGATCGGGCGAGCAGTACTTC | CASSLGSGEQYF
few | - | TRBJ1-1 | TRBV29-1 | TGCAGCGTTGGGCCTGTACAGCGGTCCGACACTGAAGCTTTCTTT | CSVGPVQRSDTEAFF